This entry concerns a single T cell receptor beta chain. Its specificity is not known. Here immunoSEQ multiplex PCR was the method, and the copy in TCRdb shows in-frame clones only, minus some. The sample lists some 41,000 clones; around 80% were seen once. V was shortened by 3 bases and J by 8 bases, with 17 bases between the two germline ends. CDR3 length: 15 amino acids. CDR1 is KGHSH and CDR2 is LQKENI in the germline V gene. The sample belongs to a study of vaccination effects on CD4 cells after COVID-19. Overall study findings and caveats: Vaccine- and infection-induced clones showed marked clonal contraction late following vaccination. Limitations: small convalescent group and missing early post-infection timepoints.

ViraFEST used viral peptide pools to expand antigen-specific CD4+ T cells before sequencing. Subsequent to a culture period of under 11 days, CD4+ T cells were isolated. Vaccinated participants had no history of SARS-CoV-2 infection and tested negative for nucleocapsid antibodies. With 7.5 to 10 ug/ml peptides and about 10 IU/ml IL-2, around 2.1 million PBMC per well were cultured. The genes are TRBV18 and TRBJ2-1; a weak D match, TRBD1 (6 bases). Here the sequenced sample was CD4+ T cells from PBMCs cultured with SARS-CoV-2 spike peptides, taken before COVID-19 vaccination. This TCR derives from a human donor who received a COVID-19 vaccine. In DNA form, the CDR3 reads TGTGCCAGCTCACCGGGACACCCACTTTCCGATGAGCAGTTCTTC. Translated: CASSPGHPLSDEQFF.